The source of this T cell receptor (beta chain) is a study of cytomegalovirus exposure and HLA in healthy donors. Study-wide results and limits: The dataset shows that most TCR sequences were rare, while some public TCRs occurred in many donors. Later on, a genetic analysis was performed. It linked a missense variant in DCLRE1C with V- and J-gene trimming of TCR beta. Segments of the TCR beta V type were, in most cases, productive about 87% or about 30% of the time in an earlier analysis. Some V segments, TRBV6-2 and TRBV6-3 among them, were indistinguishable and were therefore excluded.

For this clone: The antigen is not known.

Primers: 60 Vbeta forward and 13 Jbeta reverse. Measured with immunoSEQ multiplex PCR; TCRdb has only the in-frame clones, and not every one. Of fewer than 250,000 clones detected, roughly 77% appear once; the ten largest clones hold 3% to 3.5%. CDR1 and CDR2 (germline): SGHVT, SQSDAQ. CDR3 size: 13 residues. Trimming cost V 5 bases and J 5 bases, with 10 bases left between them. This rearrangement joins TRBV7-4 to TRBJ2-1; D is perhaps TRBD2 (5 bases). The TCR comes from a woman aged 25 to 39 in good health and CMV-seropositive. Input material: PBMCs. CDR3: CASSPGINNEQFF. CDR3 sequence (DNA): TGTGCCAGCAGCCCCGGGATCAACAATGAGCAGTTCTTC. The whole variable domain, remainder taken from reference TRBV7-4 and TRBJ2-1, is GAGVSQSPRYKVAKRGRDVALRCDSISGHVTLYWYRQTLGQGSEVLTYSQSDAQRDKSGRPSGRFSAERPERSVSTLKIQRTEQGDSAVYLCASSPGINNEQFFGPGTRLTVL.